The 15 T cell receptor beta chains below come from one sample, sequenced in a study of CD8 T cells in ankylosing spondylitis. Using its own MiXCR run on the 5' RACE reads, TCRdb lists one record per CDR3 protein. The data show around 150,000 distinct CDR3 sequences, approximately 16% seen once. Sequencing was carried out using blood, either unsorted or a sorted T cell fraction (not recorded which). These receptors all come from a male donor with ankylosing spondylitis or in good health (not recorded which).

This clonotype has ten or more counts. The rearrangement uses TRBV2 and TRBJ2-7; 9 bases agree with TRBD1. V shed 4 bases and J 3 bases; nucleotides not matched to a gene: 4. Germline CDR1 SNHLY, CDR2 FYNNEI. The CDR3 is 14 residues long. The CDR3 nucleotides are TGTGCCAGCAGTGTGGAGACAGGGGGCTACGAGCAGTACTTC. It codes for CASSVETGGYEQYF.

This clonotype was seen a handful of times. The rearrangement joins TRBV6-1 to TRBJ2-2, with D possibly matching TRBD2 (6 bases). The germline CDR1 and CDR2 sequences are MNHNS and SASEGT. This CDR3 comprises 18 residues. Between the trimmed V and J ends, which lost 6 bases and 3 bases, there was a span of 23 bases. CDR3 nucleotides: TGTGCCAGCAGCCCCCCTGGTCCGGGACTCCTAGACACCGGGGAGCTGTTTTTT. Translation: CASSPPGPGLLDTGELFF.

This chain uses TRBV18 with TRBJ2-7, with 9 positions matching TRBD1. CDR1 and CDR2 from the germline V gene are KGHSH and LQKENI. This CDR3 is 14 amino acids long. V trimming: 1 base; J trimming: 2 bases; junction bases outside the gene matches: 0. The CDR3 region has the DNA TGTGCCAGCTCACCACGGGACAGGGCCTACGAGCAGTACTTC. As protein: CASSPRDRAYEQYF.

In this sample, this clonotype turned up many times. The chain joins TRBV20-1 to TRBJ1-1; 8 bases match TRBD1. Germline V gene lookup returns CDR1 DFQATT and CDR2 SNEGSKA (reference sequence). The trim removed 5 bases at V and 10 bases at J, leaving 15 bases unmatched. This CDR3 has 14 residues. The CDR3 loop reads CSASAGGGRMAAFF. The CDR3 coding sequence is TGCAGTGCTTCCGCAGGGGGCGGGAGAATGGCAGCTTTCTTT.

The rearrangement uses TRBV20-1 and TRBJ2-1, with 7 positions matching TRBD2. V trimming: 4 bases; J trimming: 6 bases; junction bases outside the gene matches: 9. Germline V lookup: CDR1 DFQATT, CDR2 SNEGSKA (reference sequence). The CDR3 runs to 14 residues. The CDR3 spells CSANTASGPNEQFF. The CDR3 DNA is TGCAGTGCTAACACGGCTAGCGGACCCAATGAGCAGTTCTTC.

This clonotype came up many times. CDR3 region: CASSLLGYEQYF. The CDR3 DNA reads as TGTGCCAGCAGTTTACTGGGTTACGAGCAGTACTTC. The rearrangement links TRBV28 to TRBJ2-7, with D unresolved. Germline V gene sequence: CDR1 MDHEN, CDR2 SYDVKM. V was pared by 2 bases and J by 4 bases, with 6 bases between. The CDR3 loop spans 12 amino acids.

The V gene is TRBV12-3 or TRBV12-4, the J gene TRBJ2-7; D gene ambiguous. This CDR3 is 10 amino acids long. V was clipped by 6 bases and J by 5 bases, with 5 bases between them. CDR3 in DNA: TGTGCCAGCAGGGGTCACGAGCAGTACTTC. This encodes CASRGHEQYF.

This clonotype has at least ten counts. The CDR3 nucleotides read TGTGCCAGCAGGAGCCCGGACAGGCTTTCCTACGAGCAGTACTTC. This sequence encodes CASRSPDRLSYEQYF. This chain links TRBV6-1 with TRBJ2-7, with 7 bases that match TRBD1. The J segment lost 1 base and the V segment lost 6 bases, leaving 9 bases of the junction unmatched. The CDR3 is 15 residues long. Germline assignment: CDR1 MNHNS and CDR2 SASEGT.

Ten or more counts support this clonotype. J is TRBJ2-1 and V is TRBV29-1, with D perhaps given as TRBD1 or TRBD2 (5 bases each). Germline V gene sequence: CDR1 SQVTM, CDR2 ANQGSEA. The V gene lost 7 bases and the J gene lost 8 bases, with 12 bases spanning the gap. The CDR3 contains 11 residues. The CDR3 DNA reads as TGCAGCGCGGCCCGGGGCGATGAGCAGTTCTTC. It translates to CSAARGDEQFF.

The chain has TRBV7-6 and TRBJ2-7; D not certain. The CDR3 loop spans 13 amino acids. V gave up 5 bases and J gave up 2 bases, with 10 bases separating them. Germline-derived CDR1 and CDR2 are SGHVS and FNYEAQ. The CDR3 DNA reads as TGTGCCAGCAGCACGACCGATCCCTACGAGCAGTACTTC. Encoded protein: CASSTTDPYEQYF.

On this clonotype itself: Germline is not matched at one junction end, which may reflect a read error. The chain is built from TRBV20-1 and TRBJ2-5, with 10 bases that match TRBD2. Germline CDR1 and CDR2: DFQATT and SNEGSKA (reference sequence). This CDR3 contains 17 residues. The CDR3 DNA is TGCTGTGCTAGAGCACCCGCTAGCGGGAGCTTCCAAGAGACCCAGTACTTC. Translation: CCARAPASGSFQETQYF.

This clonotype was counted many times. The rearrangement links TRBV7-6 to TRBJ2-5, with D perhaps TRBD1 or TRBD2 (5 bases each). Germline CDR1 SGHVS, CDR2 FNYEAQ. The CDR3 sequence is 16 residues long. Trimming left V 2 bases short and J 1 base short, with 14 bases between. The CDR3, as DNA: TGTGCCAGCAGCTTACAGTCCGGGACCTCCCAAGAGACCCAGTACTTC. Amino acid sequence: CASSLQSGTSQETQYF. The full variable domain, rest sourced from reference TRBV7-6 and TRBJ2-5, is GAGVSQSPRYKVTKRGQDVALRCDPISGHVSLYWYRQALGQGPEFLTYFNYEAQQDKSGLPNDRFSAERPEGSISTLTIQRTEQRDSAMYRCASSLQSGTSQETQYFGPGTRLLVL.

The chain is built from TRBV6-1 and TRBJ2-3; 8 nucleotides line up with TRBD2. This CDR3 is 15 amino acids long. In germline, CDR1 is MNHNS, CDR2 SASEGT. V lost 5 bases, J lost 4 bases, and 8 bases stayed unmatched. Written as DNA, the CDR3 is TGTGCCAGCAGTCGAGCGGGAGTGGGAGCAGATACGCAGTATTTT. It is translated as CASSRAGVGADTQYF.

This clonotype was found a few times. The gene calls are TRBV3-1 and TRBJ2-5; 7 nucleotides align to TRBD1. With V trimmed by 1 base and J by 2 bases, 4 bases remained unmatched. The CDR3 totals 15 residues. CDR1 and CDR2 (germline): LGHDT, YNNKEL (reference sequence). The CDR3 reads CASSQVGTVQETQYF. Written as DNA, the CDR3 is TGTGCCAGCAGCCAAGTAGGGACAGTTCAAGAGACCCAGTACTTC.

This clonotype was detected only a few times. This chain links TRBV4-1 with TRBJ1-4; D uncertain. With 1 base removed from V and 0 bases from J, the gap between germline ends came to 6 bases. The CDR3 totals 15 residues. Germline lookup yields CDR1 MGHRA and CDR2 YSYEKL. The CDR3 bases are TGCGCCAGCAGCCAAGTATGGGCAACTAATGAAAAACTGTTTTTT. Its protein is CASSQVWATNEKLFF.